Presented here are 23 T cell receptor beta chains from one specimen sequenced in a study of T cells in Graves' hyperthyroidism and ophthalmopathy. TCR beta CDR3 regions were amplified from RNA. The primer set for the first-round RT-PCR of the TCR CDR3 was HTBI. TCRdb independently ran MiXCR on the multiplex PCR reads; one entry per CDR3 protein. Counted here are around 480,000 distinct CDR3 sequences, 13% to 15% occurring once; the ten biggest clones make up around 17%. The sequenced sample consisted of blood. The receptors shown here come from a woman under 30 with Graves' hyperthyroidism.

This clonotype has at least ten counts. V gene TRBV6-1 combines with J gene TRBJ2-1, with 8 bases identical to TRBD1. Trimming removed 6 bases from V and 9 bases from J; junction bases left unmatched: 4. The CDR3 totals 12 residues. Germline V gene data show CDR1 as MNHNS and CDR2 as SASEGT. The CDR3 protein is CASRRTGGEQFF. CDR3 DNA: TGTGCCAGCAGACGCACAGGGGGTGAGCAGTTCTTC.

The chain is built from TRBV11-3 and TRBJ1-1, with a weak D call TRBD1 (5 bases). The CDR3 is 14 amino acids. Deletions cut 2 bases from V and 5 bases from J, with 12 bases between. Germline lookup yields CDR1 SGHNT and CDR2 YENEEA. As DNA, the CDR3 is TGTGCCAGCAGCTTACAGCCTCAGGGAACTGAAGCTTTCTTT. It translates to CASSLQPQGTEAFF.

This sequence joins TRBV12-3 or TRBV12-4 and TRBJ2-5; 15 nucleotides agree with TRBD2. This CDR3 has 17 amino acids. V lost 5 bases, J lost 5 bases, and 9 bases stayed unmatched. CDR3 DNA: TGTGCCAGCAGTGGGGGACTAGCGGGAGGTACGCACGAGACCCAGTACTTC. It encodes CASSGGLAGGTHETQYF.

This clonotype has just a few counts. This chain uses TRBV30 with TRBJ2-4; D ambiguous. CDR3 size: 14 residues. Per the germline V gene, CDR1 is GTSNPN and CDR2 is SVGIG (reference sequence). Trimming cost V 2 bases and J 2 bases, with 10 bases left between them. CDR3 region: CAWSHGSTKNIQYF. The CDR3 nucleotides are TGTGCCTGGAGTCACGGCTCAACCAAAAACATTCAGTACTTC.

This clonotype was detected many times. V usage is TRBV6-1 and J usage is TRBJ1-6; unclear D gene. This CDR3 region has 13 residues. V was cut by 5 bases and J by 6 bases, with 8 bases left in between. The germline V gene encodes CDR1 MNHNS and CDR2 SASEGT. The CDR3, as DNA: TGTGCCAGCAGTCGGGTCTCTAATTCACCCCTCCACTTT. Translation: CASSRVSNSPLHF.

The chain carries TRBV6-1 and TRBJ1-5; D is undetermined. The CDR3 is 18 amino acids. V gave up 2 bases and J gave up 8 bases, with 25 bases separating them. Germline lookup yields CDR1 MNHNS and CDR2 SASEGT. CDR3 sequence: CASSEFFMNEGGGEPQHF. In nucleotides, the CDR3 is TGTGCCAGCAGTGAATTTTTTATGAACGAGGGCGGCGGCGAGCCCCAGCATTTT.

The V call is TRBV6-1, the J call TRBJ2-1; D is possibly TRBD2 (6 bases). V dropped 8 bases and J dropped 7 bases, with 15 bases sitting between them. Germline lookup yields CDR1 MNHNS and CDR2 SASEGT. The CDR3 sequence is 13 residues long. The CDR3 DNA reads TGTGCCAGCTCTTTAGCGGTCGCGAATGAGCAGTTCTTC. It yields the protein CASSLAVANEQFF.

The J gene is TRBJ1-5, the V gene TRBV2; 10 positions agree with TRBD1. The length of the CDR3 is 14 residues. The germline V gene encodes CDR1 SNHLY and CDR2 FYNNEI. After removal of 4 bases from V and 7 bases from J, the junction contained 4 bases not matched to a gene. The CDR3 is CASSGGTGEQPQHF. The CDR3 DNA reads as TGTGCCAGCAGTGGAGGGACAGGGGAACAGCCCCAGCATTTT.

In its sample, this clonotype was seen many times. The chain joins TRBV30 to TRBJ2-1; 7 bases agree with TRBD2. CDR3 size: 14 residues. Trimming took 2 bases from V and 6 from J; bases not matched to a gene: 7. Germline V gene sequence: CDR1 GTSNPN, CDR2 SVGIG (reference sequence). The chain's CDR3 is CAWSFLAAVNEQFF. The CDR3 bases are TGTGCCTGGAGTTTCCTAGCGGCCGTCAATGAGCAGTTCTTC.

In its sample, this clonotype was seen many times. This chain joins TRBV5-1 and TRBJ2-1; perhaps D is TRBD1 or TRBD2 (5 bases each). Trimming left V 5 bases short and J 6 bases short, with 18 bases between. CDR3 length: 15 residues. Germline V lookup: CDR1 SGHRS, CDR2 YFSETQ. As DNA, the CDR3 is TGCGCCAGCAGTCGAGCGAGGGGTAATCTCAATGAGCAGTTCTTC. Translated: CASSRARGNLNEQFF.

The chain employs TRBV10-3 and TRBJ2-1, with D perhaps matching TRBD2 (5 bases). This CDR3 is built from 13 residues. Trimming removed 8 bases at V and 5 bases at J, with 13 bases between. The germline V gene encodes CDR1 ENHRY and CDR2 SYGVKD. The CDR3 loop is CAIGASLDNEQFF. The DNA for the CDR3 is TGTGCCATCGGCGCTAGCCTAGACAATGAGCAGTTCTTC.

This clonotype was observed a few times. This sequence joins TRBV20-1 and TRBJ1-2, with 9 positions matching TRBD1. Looked up from germline, CDR1 is DFQATT and CDR2 is SNEGSKA (reference sequence). The J segment lost 10 bases and the V segment lost 5 bases, leaving 8 bases of the junction unmatched. The CDR3 spans 12 residues. The CDR3 DNA is TGCAGTGCTGCCGGGACAGGGAGGGACTACACCTTC. This translates into CSAAGTGRDYTF.

This clonotype has a count of ten or more. V gene TRBV14 combines with J gene TRBJ2-3; D remains unclear. V lost 1 base and J lost 7, with 12 bases in between. The CDR3 is 14 residues long. In germline, CDR1 is SGHDN, CDR2 FVKESK. The CDR3 spells CASSQGRELHTQYF. Here the CDR3 DNA reads TGTGCCAGCAGCCAAGGCAGAGAACTCCATACGCAGTATTTT.

The rearrangement joins TRBV19 to TRBJ2-3; D is possibly TRBD1 (6 bases). V dropped 2 bases and J dropped 4 bases, with 10 bases sitting between them. There are 14 residues in the CDR3. In germline, CDR1 is LNHDA, CDR2 SQIVND (reference sequence). CDR3 sequence reads: CASSIPDSADTQYF. CDR3 coding DNA: TGTGCCAGTAGTATACCGGACAGTGCAGATACGCAGTATTTT.

To note about this clonotype: Possible read error: a much larger clone is one base away. The genes are TRBV7-9 and TRBJ2-7; TRBD2 aligns across 8 bases. Germline CDR1 SEHNR, CDR2 FQNEAQ (reference sequence). The CDR3 consists of 15 residues. The CDR3 region has the DNA TGTGGCAGCAGCCTTAGCGGGGCTAGCTCCTACGAGCAGTACTTC. It specifies CGSSLSGASSYEQYF.

This clonotype was counted ten times or more. The chain is built from TRBV27 and TRBJ1-1; TRBD1 aligns across 8 bases. J was trimmed by 12 bases and V by 5 bases; bases with no gene match: 14. The CDR3 is 14 residues long. CDR1 is MNHEY and CDR2 is SMNVEV in the germline V gene (reference sequence). CDR3 nucleotides: TGTGCCAGCAGTGCGCAGGGGGCGACGAGGGTGACTTTCTTT. It yields the protein CASSAQGATRVTFF.

This clonotype came up many times. V is TRBV9 and J is TRBJ2-5, with D perhaps matching TRBD2 (6 bases). V gave up 0 bases and J gave up 6 bases, with 15 bases separating them. From germline, CDR1 is SGDLS and CDR2 YYNGEE. CDR3 length: 15 residues. The CDR3 loop is CASSVAVAVGQTQYF. CDR3 nucleotides: TGTGCCAGCAGCGTAGCTGTAGCGGTGGGGCAGACCCAGTACTTC.

This clonotype was picked up many times. The chain is built from TRBV2 and TRBJ1-1; D possibly corresponds to TRBD1 (6 bases). The CDR3 is 13 amino acids. The germline CDR1 and CDR2 sequences are SNHLY and FYNNEI. The ends were cut back, 4 bases at V and 5 bases at J, with 11 bases in the middle. CDR3 region: CASSVGGRTEAFF. CDR3 coding DNA: TGTGCCAGCAGTGTCGGGGGCCGGACTGAAGCTTTCTTT.

Only a few counts were recorded for this clonotype. The chain links TRBV5-1 to TRBJ2-2; D remains unclear. Germline V gives CDR1 SGHRS, CDR2 YFSETQ. The CDR3 consists of 11 residues. Trimming cost V 6 bases and J 8 bases, with 8 bases left between them. CDR3 protein: CASIYSGELFF. CDR3 nucleotide sequence: TGCGCCAGCATATATTCGGGGGAGCTGTTTTTT.

In this sample, this clonotype turned up many times. V gene TRBV29-1 combines with J gene TRBJ2-5; tentatively, D is TRBD1 (5 bases). Germline assignment: CDR1 SQVTM and CDR2 ANQGSEA. The CDR3 loop spans 12 amino acids. V lost 3 bases and J 4 bases, leaving 9 bases between the germline ends. CDR3 loop: CSVDHRRETQYF. As DNA, the CDR3 is TGCAGCGTTGATCACAGGCGAGAGACCCAGTACTTC.

This clonotype was counted at least ten times. The genes are TRBV18 and TRBJ1-3; no clear D gene. The V gene's germline CDR1 is KGHSH and CDR2 LQKENI. This CDR3 comprises 14 residues. V dropped 3 bases and J dropped 0 bases, with 6 bases sitting between them. For the CDR3, the DNA is TGTGCCAGCTCACCTTATATCTCTGGAAACACCATATATTTT. Translated, it gives CASSPYISGNTIYF.

The chain joins TRBV5-1 to TRBJ2-4; no clear D. V lost 0 bases and J lost 8, with 12 bases in between. CDR1 is SGHRS, CDR2 YFSETQ, per germline. This CDR3 spans 14 amino acids. The CDR3 bases are TGCGCCAGCAGCTTGGAGGCGACCAATGACATTCAGTACTTC. Encoded protein: CASSLEATNDIQYF.

This clonotype was recorded at least ten times. The chain combines TRBV7-2 with TRBJ2-5; D is tentatively TRBD1 or TRBD2 (8 bases each). Germline CDR1 is SGHTA and CDR2 is FQGNSA. Trimming shortened V by 5 bases and J by 5 bases, and 18 bases separated the two germline ends. The length of the CDR3 is 15 residues. The CDR3 here is CASSATGGLGETQYF. In DNA, the CDR3 is TGTGCCAGCAGCGCTACAGGGGGACTAGGGGAGACCCAGTACTTC.